The 2 T cell receptor beta chains reported below all come from one sample, sequenced in a study of shared clonotypes between healthy human individuals. CD45RO negativity and positive selection for CCR7 defined naive CD8 cells, a population that excluded terminally differentiated effector memory CD45RA+ cells. Profiling relied on immunoSEQ multiplex PCR, and the TCRdb table lists in-frame clones only, not all of them. Of approximately 840,000 clones listed, around 96% are singletons. The material sequenced was naive CD8+ T cells sorted from blood. Source of these receptors: a young man in good health.

Concerning this clone: This sample also contains other DNA sequences that code for the same CDR3. The CDR3 DNA reads TGTGCCAGCAGTCAGGGTGGACAGCCCCAGCATTTT. It codes for CASSQGGQPQHF. This chain joins TRBV7-9 and TRBJ1-5; D is perhaps TRBD1 (5 bases). CDR3 length: 12 amino acids. Deletions cut 6 bases from V and 7 bases from J, with 10 bases between. Germline CDR1 and CDR2: SEHNR and FQNEAQ (reference sequence). Together with reference TRBV7-9 and TRBJ1-5, the CDR3 gives the full variable domain: DTGVSQNPRHKITKRGQNVTFRCDPISEHNRLYWYRQTLGQGPEFLTYFQNEAQLEKSRLLSDRFSAERPKGSFSTLEIQRTEQGDSAMYLCASSQGGQPQHFGDGTRLSIL.

V is TRBV7-4 and J is TRBJ2-7; TRBD1 agrees at 8 bases. With V trimmed by 3 bases and J by 2 bases, 12 bases remained unmatched. The CDR3 is 17 amino acids. Germline lookup yields CDR1 SGHVT and CDR2 SQSDAQ. The CDR3 region is CASSFWPGQGHTYEQYF. The DNA of the CDR3 is TGTGCCAGCAGCTTTTGGCCAGGACAGGGCCATACCTACGAGCAGTACTTC. The entire variable domain, with the rest obtained from reference TRBV7-4 and TRBJ2-7, is as follows: GAGVSQSPRYKVAKRGRDVALRCDSISGHVTLYWYRQTLGQGSEVLTYSQSDAQRDKSGRPSGRFSAERPERSVSTLKIQRTEQGDSAVYLCASSFWPGQGHTYEQYFGPGTRLTVT.